This T cell receptor (beta chain) was captured by sequencing in a study of blood T cell repertoires in COVID-19. Background on the study: Sample material is recorded as cDNA or gDNA derived from T cells, B-cell-depleted T cells, or PBMCs.

Study processing details: Using reference gene primer amplification, nucleated cell counts were estimated. Using immunoSEQ multiplex PCR, the repertoire was profiled, and TCRdb retains in-frame clones only, with some absent. V, J and clone size reflect that table, while D and trimming were determined from the DNA. The repertoire has around 87,000 clones, approximately 80% of them found once; the top ten carry around 15%. The CDR3 is 15 amino acids. The V and J ends lost 5 bases and 3 bases respectively, with 14 bases between them. The germline CDR1 and CDR2 sequences are SEHNR and FQNEAQ (reference sequence). This clone has more than one count but fewer than ten.

Sequenced: peripheral blood. The rearrangement joins TRBV7-9 to TRBJ1-5; tentative D call: TRBD1 (6 bases). This TCR derives from a human donor in a cohort sampled during active COVID-19. The CDR3 DNA follows: TGTGCCAGCAGCCAAGAGGCAGGGGCCAATCAGCCCCAGCATTTT. This sequence encodes CASSQEAGANQPQHF.